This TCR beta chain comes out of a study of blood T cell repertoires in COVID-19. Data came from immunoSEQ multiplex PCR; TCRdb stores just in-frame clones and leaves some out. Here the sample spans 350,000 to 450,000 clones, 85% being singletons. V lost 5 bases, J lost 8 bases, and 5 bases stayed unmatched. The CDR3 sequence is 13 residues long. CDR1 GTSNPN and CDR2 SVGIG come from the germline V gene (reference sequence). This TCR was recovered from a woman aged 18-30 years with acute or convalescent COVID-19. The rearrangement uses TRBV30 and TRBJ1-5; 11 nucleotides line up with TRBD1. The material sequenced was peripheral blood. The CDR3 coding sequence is TGTGCCTGGGGACAGGGGGCTGAGGAGCCCCAGCATTTT. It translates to CAWGQGAEEPQHF.